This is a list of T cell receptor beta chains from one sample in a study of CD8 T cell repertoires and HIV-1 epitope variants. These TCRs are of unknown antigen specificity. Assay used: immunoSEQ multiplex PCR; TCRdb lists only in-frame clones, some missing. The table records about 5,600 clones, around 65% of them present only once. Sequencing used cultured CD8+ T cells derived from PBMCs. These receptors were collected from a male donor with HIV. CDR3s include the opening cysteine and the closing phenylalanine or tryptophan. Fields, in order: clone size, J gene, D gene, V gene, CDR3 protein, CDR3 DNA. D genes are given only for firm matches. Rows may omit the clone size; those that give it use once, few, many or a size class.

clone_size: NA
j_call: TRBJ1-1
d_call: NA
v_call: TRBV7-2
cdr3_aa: CASSERQRNTEAFF
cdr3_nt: TGTGCCAGCAGCGAACGACAGAGGAACACTGAAGCTTTCTTT

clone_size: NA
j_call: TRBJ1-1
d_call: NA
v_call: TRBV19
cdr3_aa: CASSISLSGAFF
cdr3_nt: TGTGCCAGTAGTATTTCCTTGTCCGGAGCTTTCTTT

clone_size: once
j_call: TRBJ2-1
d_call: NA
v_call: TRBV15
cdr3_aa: CATSSFGLLNNEQFF
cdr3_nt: TGTGCCACCAGCAGCTTCGGACTCTTGAACAATGAGCAGTTCTTC

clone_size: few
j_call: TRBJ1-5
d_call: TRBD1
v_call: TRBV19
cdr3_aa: CASSPGQAAQPQHF
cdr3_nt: TGTGCCAGTAGTCCCGGACAGGCGGCTCAGCCCCAGCATTTT

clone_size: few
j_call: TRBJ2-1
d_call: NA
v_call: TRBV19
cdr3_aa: CASGRGLDEQFF
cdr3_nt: TGTGCCAGCGGCCGGGGGTTAGATGAGCAGTTCTTC

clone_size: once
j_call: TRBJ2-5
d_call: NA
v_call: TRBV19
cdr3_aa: CASSGPAQETQYF
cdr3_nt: TGTGCCAGTAGTGGCCCAGCCCAAGAGACCCAGTACTTC

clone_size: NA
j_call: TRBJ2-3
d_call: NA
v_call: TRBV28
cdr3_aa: CASRRGTYYTDTQYF
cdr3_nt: TGTGCCAGCAGACGCGGGACTTACTACACAGATACGCAGTATTTT

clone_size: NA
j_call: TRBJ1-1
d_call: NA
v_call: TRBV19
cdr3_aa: CASSITSAGNTEAFF
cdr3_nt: TGTGCCAGTAGTATAACGTCTGCAGGGAACACTGAAGCTTTCTTT

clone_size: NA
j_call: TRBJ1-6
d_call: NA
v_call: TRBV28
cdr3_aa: CASSTQQGMGQGNSPLHF
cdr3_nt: TGTGCCAGCAGTACCCAGCAAGGGATGGGGCAGGGCAACTCACCCCTCCACTTT

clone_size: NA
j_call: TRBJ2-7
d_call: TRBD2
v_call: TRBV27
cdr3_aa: CATGGGPGYEQYF
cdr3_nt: TGTGCCACCGGCGGGGGGCCCGGATACGAGCAGTACTTC

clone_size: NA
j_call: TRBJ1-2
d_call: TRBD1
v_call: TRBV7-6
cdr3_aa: CASSPGTGLNSYGYTF
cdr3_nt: TGTGCCAGCAGCCCGGGGACAGGGCTGAATTCTTATGGCTACACCTTC

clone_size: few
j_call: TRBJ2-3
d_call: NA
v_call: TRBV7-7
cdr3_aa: CASSLEGSTDTQYF
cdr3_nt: TGTGCTAGCAGCTTGGAGGGGTCCACAGATACGCAGTATTTT

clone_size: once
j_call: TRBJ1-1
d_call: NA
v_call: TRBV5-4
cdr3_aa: CASSPGLGVGNTEAFF
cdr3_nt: TGTGCCAGCAGCCCGGGTCTGGGAGTGGGAAACACTGAAGCTTTCTTT

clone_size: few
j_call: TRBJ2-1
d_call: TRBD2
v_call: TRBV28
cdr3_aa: CASSSPLVREGRAGNEQFF
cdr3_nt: TGTGCCAGCAGTTCCCCCTTGGTTCGTGAGGGCAGAGCGGGGAATGAGCAGTTCTTC

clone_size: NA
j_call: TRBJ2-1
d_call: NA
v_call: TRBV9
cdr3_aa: CASSVGSGSYNEQFF
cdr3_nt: TGTGCCAGCAGCGTAGGATCGGGTTCCTACAATGAGCAGTTCTTC

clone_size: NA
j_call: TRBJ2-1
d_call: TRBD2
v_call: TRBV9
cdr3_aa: CASSPVGGSYNEQFF
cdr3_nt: TGTGCCAGCAGCCCCGTGGGGGGGTCCTACAATGAGCAGTTCTTC

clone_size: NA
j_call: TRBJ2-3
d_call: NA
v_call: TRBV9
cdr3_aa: CASSPHPYANTDTQYF
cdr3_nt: TGTGCCAGCAGCCCCCACCCGTACGCCAACACAGATACGCAGTATTTT

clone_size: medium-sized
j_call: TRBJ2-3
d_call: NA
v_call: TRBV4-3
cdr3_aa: CASSQDRPSRADTQYF
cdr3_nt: TGCGCCAGCAGCCAAGACCGGCCCAGTAGGGCGGATACGCAGTATTTT

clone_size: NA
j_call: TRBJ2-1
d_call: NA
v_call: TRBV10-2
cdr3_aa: CASSGGGEQFF
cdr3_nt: TGCGCCAGCAGTGGAGGGGGTGAGCAGTTCTTC

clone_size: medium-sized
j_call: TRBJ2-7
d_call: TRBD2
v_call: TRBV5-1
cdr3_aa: CASSLYSGTTSSYEQYF
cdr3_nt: TGCGCCAGCAGCTTATACAGCGGGACCACAAGCTCCTACGAGCAGTACTTC

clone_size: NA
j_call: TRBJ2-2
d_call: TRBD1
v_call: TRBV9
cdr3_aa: CASSAHTQGATGELFF
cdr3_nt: TGTGCCAGCAGCGCGCACACTCAGGGGGCGACCGGGGAGCTGTTTTTT

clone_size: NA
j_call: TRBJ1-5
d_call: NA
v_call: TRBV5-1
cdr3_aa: CASSPTTGTGQPQHF
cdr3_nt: TGCGCCAGCAGCCCAACAACCGGGACGGGTCAGCCCCAGCATTTT

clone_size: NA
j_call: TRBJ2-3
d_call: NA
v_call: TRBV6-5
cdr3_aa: CASSYSRGDTQYF
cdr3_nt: TGTGCCAGCAGTTACTCGAGGGGGGATACGCAGTATTTT

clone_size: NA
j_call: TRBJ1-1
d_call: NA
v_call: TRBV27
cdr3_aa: CASSLGPNTEAFF
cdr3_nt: TGTGCCAGCAGTCTCGGGCCAAACACTGAAGCTTTCTTT

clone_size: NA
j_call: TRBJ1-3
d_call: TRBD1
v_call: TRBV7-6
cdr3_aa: CASSVNPGQGAGNTIYF
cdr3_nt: TGTGCCAGCAGCGTAAACCCGGGACAGGGGGCAGGAAACACCATATATTTT

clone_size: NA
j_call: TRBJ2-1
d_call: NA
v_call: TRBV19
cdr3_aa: CASSAAWGGRYNEQFF
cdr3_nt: TGTGCCAGTAGTGCAGCCTGGGGCGGGCGTTACAATGAGCAGTTCTTC

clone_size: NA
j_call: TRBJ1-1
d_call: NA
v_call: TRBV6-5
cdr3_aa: CASSYSAALNTEAFF
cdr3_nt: TGTGCCAGCAGTTACTCGGCAGCTTTGAACACTGAAGCTTTCTTT

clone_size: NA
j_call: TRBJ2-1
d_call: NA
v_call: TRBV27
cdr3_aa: CASSTQVWDEQFF
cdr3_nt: TGTGCCAGCAGTACACAGGTCTGGGATGAGCAGTTCTTC

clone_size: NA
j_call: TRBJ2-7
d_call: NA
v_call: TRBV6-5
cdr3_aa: CASSQQGYEQYF
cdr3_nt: TGTGCCAGCAGTCAACAGGGTTACGAGCAGTACTTC

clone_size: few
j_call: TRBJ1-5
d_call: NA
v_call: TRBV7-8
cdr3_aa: CASSLGGTRGNQPQHF
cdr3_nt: TGTGCCAGCAGCTTAGGAGGGACTCGGGGCAATCAGCCCCAGCATTTT

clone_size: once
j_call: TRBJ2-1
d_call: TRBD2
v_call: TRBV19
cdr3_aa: CASSIGGAGNEQFF
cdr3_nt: TGTGCCAGTAGTATCGGGGGGGCGGGCAATGAGCAGTTCTTC

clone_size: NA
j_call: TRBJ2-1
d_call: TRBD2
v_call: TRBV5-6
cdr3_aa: CASSGGTRPHNEQFF
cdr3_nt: TGTGCCAGCAGCGGGGGGACTAGGCCACACAATGAGCAGTTCTTC

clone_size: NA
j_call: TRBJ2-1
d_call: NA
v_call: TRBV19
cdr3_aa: CASSISQVSYYNEQFF
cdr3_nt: TGTGCCAGTAGTATAAGTCAGGTTTCCTACTACAATGAGCAGTTCTTC

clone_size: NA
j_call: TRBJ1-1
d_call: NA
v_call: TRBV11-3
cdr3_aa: CASSLEVNTEAFF
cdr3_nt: TGTGCCAGCAGCTTAGAGGTGAACACTGAAGCTTTCTTT

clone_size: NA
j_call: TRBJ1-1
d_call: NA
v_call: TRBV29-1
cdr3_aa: CSVMSGGTEAFF
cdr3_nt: TGCAGCGTTATGTCCGGAGGCACTGAAGCTTTCTTT

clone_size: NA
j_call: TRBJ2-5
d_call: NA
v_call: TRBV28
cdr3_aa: CASSSEYQETQYF
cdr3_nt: TGTGCCAGCAGTTCGGAGTACCAAGAGACCCAGTACTTC

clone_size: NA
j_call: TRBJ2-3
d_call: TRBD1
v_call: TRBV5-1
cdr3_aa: CASSLVAGGTDTQYF
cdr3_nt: TGCGCCAGCAGCTTGGTGGCAGGGGGAACAGATACGCAGTATTTT

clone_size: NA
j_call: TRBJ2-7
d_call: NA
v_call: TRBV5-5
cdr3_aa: CASSPLFGGSYEQYF
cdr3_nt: TGTGCCAGCAGCCCGCTCTTTGGGGGGTCCTACGAGCAGTACTTC

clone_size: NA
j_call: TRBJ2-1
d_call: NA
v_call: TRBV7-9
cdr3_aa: CASRNGNNEQFF
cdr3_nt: TGTGCCAGCAGAAATGGGAACAATGAGCAGTTCTTC

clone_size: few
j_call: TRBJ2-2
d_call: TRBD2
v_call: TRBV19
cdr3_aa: CASSAGAGELFF
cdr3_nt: TGTGCCAGTAGTGCGGGAGCCGGGGAGCTGTTTTTT

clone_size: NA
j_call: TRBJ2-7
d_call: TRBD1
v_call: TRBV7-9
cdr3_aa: CASSLDRDRGSGYF
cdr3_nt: TGTGCCAGCAGCTTGGACCGGGACAGGGGATCTGGGTACTTC

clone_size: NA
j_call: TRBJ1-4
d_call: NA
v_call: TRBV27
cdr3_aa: CASSRTGTHNEKLFF
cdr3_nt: TGTGCCAGCAGCCGTACCGGGACCCATAATGAAAAACTGTTTTTT

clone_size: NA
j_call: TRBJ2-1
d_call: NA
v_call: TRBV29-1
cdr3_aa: CSVEGLGLYNEQFF
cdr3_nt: TGCAGCGTTGAAGGGTTAGGTCTATACAATGAGCAGTTCTTC

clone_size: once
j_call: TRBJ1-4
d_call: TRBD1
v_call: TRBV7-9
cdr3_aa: CASSGEQGAREKLFF
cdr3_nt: TGTGCCAGCAGCGGAGAACAGGGGGCGAGAGAAAAACTGTTTTTT

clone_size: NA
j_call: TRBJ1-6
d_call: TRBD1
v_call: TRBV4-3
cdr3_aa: CASSQEIGGILPLHF
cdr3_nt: TGCGCCAGCAGCCAAGAGATAGGGGGCATCTTACCCCTCCACTTT

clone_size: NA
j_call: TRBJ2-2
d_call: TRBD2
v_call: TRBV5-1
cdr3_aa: CASSLIAGGSTGELFF
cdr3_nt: TGCGCCAGCAGCTTAATAGCGGGAGGGTCCACCGGGGAGCTGTTTTTT

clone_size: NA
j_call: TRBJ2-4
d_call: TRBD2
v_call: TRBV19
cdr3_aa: CATGTSGGAAKNIQYF
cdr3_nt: TGTGCCACCGGGACTAGCGGGGGGGCAGCCAAAAACATTCAGTACTTC